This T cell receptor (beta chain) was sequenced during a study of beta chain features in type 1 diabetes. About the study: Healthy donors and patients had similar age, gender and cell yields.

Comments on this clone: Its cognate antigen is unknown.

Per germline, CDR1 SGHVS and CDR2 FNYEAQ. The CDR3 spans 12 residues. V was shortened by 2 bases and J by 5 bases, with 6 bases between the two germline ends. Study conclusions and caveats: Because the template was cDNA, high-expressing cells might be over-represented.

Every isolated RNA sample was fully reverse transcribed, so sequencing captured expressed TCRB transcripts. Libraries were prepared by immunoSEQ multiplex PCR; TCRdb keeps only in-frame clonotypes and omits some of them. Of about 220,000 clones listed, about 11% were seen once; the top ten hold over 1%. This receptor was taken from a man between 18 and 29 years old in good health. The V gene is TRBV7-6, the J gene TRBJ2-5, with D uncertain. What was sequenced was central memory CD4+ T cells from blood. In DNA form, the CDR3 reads TGTGCCAGCAGCTTACTAGTTGAGACCCAGTACTTC. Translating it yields CASSLLVETQYF.